The present T cell receptor beta chain was sequenced within a study of blood T cell repertoires in COVID-19. The CDR3 runs 15 residues. CDR1 and CDR2 from the germline V gene are SNHLY and FYNNEI. V was cut by 3 bases and J by 1 base, with 12 bases left in between. Note on this clone: Just one base apart from a much larger clone, this may be a read error.

Repertoires were generated with immunoSEQ multiplex PCR, while TCRdb's copy carries only in-frame clones and drops some. This table holds about 300,000 clones, 70% to 85% found once. V is TRBV2 and J is TRBJ1-2; D might be TRBD1 (5 bases). The material sequenced was peripheral blood. This receptor was obtained from a human donor with COVID-19, enrolled during active disease. The donor label of this sample is uncertain. The CDR3 bases are TGTGCCAGCAGTGAGCGGGGGAGGTTTAACTATGGCTACACCTTC. Translated, it gives CASSERGRFNYGYTF. Variable domain in full (rest from reference TRBV2 and TRBJ1-2): EPEVTQTPSHQVTQMGQEVILRCVPISNHLYFYWYRQILGQKVEFLVSFYNNEISEKSEIFDDQFSVERPDGSNFTLKIRSTKLEDSAMYFCASSERGRFNYGYTFGSGTRLTVV.